These 8 T cell receptor beta chains were all obtained from the same sample, sequenced in a study of cytomegalovirus exposure and HLA in healthy donors. Primers for the PCR totalled 60 Vbeta and 13 Jbeta. Some clones are missing from TCRdb's copy, which holds only in-frame ones; the method was immunoSEQ multiplex PCR. The table shows about 130,000 clones, with about 68% occurring only once. The material sequenced was PBMCs. The receptors here all came from a human donor in good health.

This clone has more than one count but fewer than ten. This chain connects TRBV28 to TRBJ2-1, with TRBD2 matching 11 bases. The V segment lost 3 bases and the J segment 6 bases; nucleotides outside the gene matches: 1. Germline V lookup: CDR1 MDHEN, CDR2 SYDVKM. This CDR3 region has 14 residues. This CDR3 reads CASSFLAGGNEQFF. CDR3 DNA: TGTGCCAGCAGTTTTCTAGCGGGAGGCAATGAGCAGTTCTTC.

The J gene is TRBJ1-1, the V gene TRBV28; 9 positions agree with TRBD1. Germline loops: CDR1 MDHEN, CDR2 SYDVKM. V was pared by 4 bases and J by 0 bases, with 3 bases of the junction left unmatched. CDR3 size: 15 residues. CDR3 nucleotide sequence: TGTGCCAGCAGTTCCGGGACAGGGATGAACACTGAAGCTTTCTTT. Its translation: CASSSGTGMNTEAFF.

The V and J genes are TRBV29-1 and TRBJ2-2, with a possible D match to TRBD2 (5 bases). This CDR3 contains 13 residues. The germline gives CDR1 SQVTM, CDR2 ANQGSEA. V lost 7 bases and J lost 3, with 12 bases in between. The CDR3 reads CSAGIRDTGELFF. CDR3 DNA sequence: TGCAGCGCGGGAATCCGAGACACCGGGGAGCTGTTTTTT.

This sequence joins TRBV27 and TRBJ2-7; no clear D gene. The germline V gene has CDR1 MNHEY and CDR2 SMNVEV (reference sequence). CDR3 length: 12 amino acids. V was trimmed by 3 bases and J by 3 bases, leaving 6 bases between them. This CDR3 reads CASSFPSYEQYF. For the CDR3, the DNA is TGTGCCAGCAGTTTCCCCAGCTACGAGCAGTACTTC.

The genes are TRBV18 and TRBJ2-7; 7 nucleotides match TRBD1. The trim removed 2 bases at V and 3 bases at J, leaving 10 bases unmatched. CDR3 length: 16 residues. The germline gives CDR1 KGHSH, CDR2 LQKENI. The CDR3 bases are TGTGCCAGCTCACCAACTAAGAGGACAGGCGGCTACGAGCAGTACTTC. Protein product: CASSPTKRTGGYEQYF.

This clone appeared once. The gene calls are TRBV7-6 and TRBJ2-1; a weak D match, TRBD2 (6 bases). Deletions cut 5 bases from V and 7 bases from J, with 6 bases between. The CDR3 has 11 amino acids. Germline values: CDR1 SGHVS, CDR2 FNYEAQ. The CDR3 loop reads CASSGGNEQFF. The CDR3 nucleotides are TGTGCCAGCAGCGGGGGGAATGAGCAGTTCTTC.

The chain employs TRBV29-1 and TRBJ2-5; 9 bases match TRBD1. Gene TRBJ2-7 matches the end of the DNA better, so the J call may be wrong. This CDR3 region has 13 residues. Germline-derived CDR1 and CDR2 are SQVTM and ANQGSEA. The CDR3 DNA is TGCAGCGTTGCCGGACAGGGGAAAAACGAGCAGTACTTC. This encodes CSVAGQGKNEQYF.

The rearrangement uses TRBV5-1 and TRBJ1-4, with 7 bases fitting TRBD1. Losses at the gene ends were 3 bases for V and 5 bases for J; bases not matched to a gene: 4. This CDR3 has 14 amino acids. The germline V gene encodes CDR1 SGHRS and CDR2 YFSETQ. In DNA form, the CDR3 reads TGCGCCAGCAGCTCGGACAGGCCGAATGAAAAACTGTTTTTT. It yields the protein CASSSDRPNEKLFF.